One sample yielded the 22 T cell receptor beta chains listed below, sequenced in a study of T cells after yellow fever vaccination. In TCRdb, the 5' RACE reads were re-called with MiXCR into one record per CDR3 protein. In the table there are 500,000 to 650,000 distinct CDR3 sequences, more than 9% of which are singletons. Material: PBMCs, obtained on the day of the yellow fever booster vaccination. These receptors all stem from a man aged 30 to 45 who received the YFV17D yellow fever vaccine.

This clonotype was observed a few times. V and J are TRBV10-2 and TRBJ2-7, with 8 bases aligning to TRBD1. CDR1 is WSHSY, CDR2 SAAADI, per germline. This CDR3 is 16 amino acids long. V dropped 3 bases and J dropped 0; count of bases not matched to a gene: 7. CDR3 sequence: CASSDLGQGGSYEQYF. CDR3 sequence (DNA): TGCGCCAGCAGTGACCTCGGACAGGGCGGCTCCTACGAGCAGTACTTC.

V gene TRBV19 combines with J gene TRBJ1-6, with 7 bases identical to TRBD1. Per germline, CDR1 LNHDA and CDR2 SQIVND (reference sequence). Trimming removed 7 bases from V and 7 bases from J; junction bases left unmatched: 10. This CDR3 has 15 residues. The CDR3 region is CASNFATGTNSPLHF. CDR3 nucleotide sequence: TGTGCCAGTAACTTCGCGACAGGGACCAATTCACCCCTCCACTTT.

This clonotype has just a few counts. The chain employs TRBV28 and TRBJ1-1; D perhaps matches TRBD1 (6 bases). CDR3 length: 15 residues. The ends were cut back, 4 bases at V and 4 bases at J, with 16 bases in the middle. Germline V gives CDR1 MDHEN, CDR2 SYDVKM. The chain's CDR3 is CASSSYHTGSTEAFF. The CDR3, as DNA: TGTGCCAGCAGTTCGTATCATACAGGGAGCACTGAAGCTTTCTTT.

The chain uses TRBV20-1 and TRBJ1-1, with a tentative D call TRBD1 (6 bases). V dropped 5 bases and J dropped 5 bases, with 12 bases sitting between them. The CDR3 length is 12 residues. Germline V gene data show CDR1 as DFQATT and CDR2 as SNEGSKA (reference sequence). CDR3 in amino acids: CSAAQGRTEAFF. The CDR3, as DNA: TGCAGTGCTGCACAGGGTCGGACTGAAGCTTTCTTT.

The rearrangement links TRBV20-1 to TRBJ2-1; D is perhaps TRBD1 (5 bases). Trimming took 6 bases from V and 7 from J, leaving 13 bases between them. Germline lookup yields CDR1 DFQATT and CDR2 SNEGSKA (reference sequence). This CDR3 has 12 amino acids. The CDR3 region is CSARVYNNEQFF. The DNA for the CDR3 is TGCAGTGCCAGGGTATACAATAATGAGCAGTTCTTC.

This clonotype has a handful of counts. The chain employs TRBV11-2 and TRBJ2-1, with 7 bases fitting TRBD2. This CDR3 has 14 amino acids. J was trimmed by 9 bases and V by 2 bases; bases with no gene match: 7. CDR1 and CDR2 (germline): SGHAT, FQNNGV. The CDR3 here is CASSLPASGGEQFF. The DNA for the CDR3 is TGTGCCAGCAGCTTACCCGCGTCGGGGGGTGAGCAGTTCTTC.

The genes are TRBV19 and TRBJ1-5, with D possibly matching TRBD1 (6 bases). V lost 8 bases and J lost 7, with 9 bases in between. Germline-derived CDR1 and CDR2 are LNHDA and SQIVND (reference sequence). The CDR3 spans 11 residues. The CDR3 nucleotides are TGTGCCAGTCGGAGGGGGCAGCCCCAGCATTTT. Protein sequence: CASRRGQPQHF.

The CDR3, as DNA: TGTGCCAGCAGCTTAGACGCCGTAGATGTCGAGCAGTACTTC. This gives the protein CASSLDAVDVEQYF. The chain links TRBV7-9 to TRBJ2-7; unclear D gene. Germline CDR1 reads SEHNR; CDR2 reads FQNEAQ (reference sequence). The CDR3 totals 14 residues. V lost 1 base to trimming and J lost 6 bases, with 13 bases between them.

The chain combines TRBV5-1 with TRBJ2-1, with 9 bases lining up with TRBD2. Germline-derived CDR1 and CDR2 are SGHRS and YFSETQ. V gave up 1 base and J gave up 4 bases; unmatched junction bases: 6. The CDR3 runs to 16 residues. The DNA of the CDR3 is TGCGCCAGCAGCTTGAATAGCGGGAGAGGATACAATGAGCAGTTCTTC. Translation: CASSLNSGRGYNEQFF. Complete variable domain (other parts from reference TRBV5-1 and TRBJ2-1): KAGVTQTPRYLIKTRGQQVTLSCSPISGHRSVSWYQQTPGQGLQFLFEYFSETQRNKGNFPGRFSGRQFSNSRSEMNVSTLELGDSALYLCASSLNSGRGYNEQFFGPGTRLTVL.

The genes are TRBV19 and TRBJ2-4; 7 positions agree with TRBD1. The CDR3 is made up of 14 amino acids. The trim removed 4 bases at V and 6 bases at J, leaving 6 bases unmatched. Germline V gene data show CDR1 as LNHDA and CDR2 as SQIVND (reference sequence). CDR3 sequence reads: CASSTRQGRNIQYF. CDR3 DNA: TGTGCCAGTAGTACCAGACAGGGAAGAAACATTCAGTACTTC.

This clonotype was seen a handful of times. The chain recombines TRBV7-2 with TRBJ1-4; 7 nucleotides match TRBD1. The CDR3 spans 17 residues. Trimming removed 0 bases from V and 5 bases from J; junction bases left unmatched: 9. Germline CDR1 SGHTA, CDR2 FQGNSA. In DNA, the CDR3 is TGTGCCAGCAGCTTAGCGGGTGGGACAGCCAGGAATGAAAAACTGTTTTTT. It yields the protein CASSLAGGTARNEKLFF.

This clonotype has a handful of counts. The chain links TRBV7-8 to TRBJ2-7; 7 nucleotides align to TRBD1. With V trimmed by 5 bases and J by 2 bases, 6 bases remained unmatched. CDR3 length: 14 amino acids. The germline CDR1 and CDR2 sequences are SGHVS and FQNEAQ. This chain's CDR3 is CASSPDRVAYEQYF. CDR3 in DNA: TGTGCCAGCAGCCCCGACAGGGTAGCCTACGAGCAGTACTTC. Filled out from reference TRBV7-8 and TRBJ2-7, the complete variable domain reads GAGVSQSPRYKVAKRGQDVALRCDPISGHVSLFWYQQALGQGPEFLTYFQNEAQLDKSGLPSDRFFAERPEGSVSTLKIQRTQQEDSAVYLCASSPDRVAYEQYFGPGTRLTVT.

This clonotype showed up just a few times. This chain connects TRBV15 to TRBJ2-7, with a tentative D call TRBD1 (8 bases). CDR3 length: 17 residues. V was pared by 5 bases and J by 3 bases, with 23 bases between. Germline values: CDR1 LNHNV, CDR2 YYDKDF (reference sequence). CDR3: CATSDDRGSGLSYEQYF. The CDR3 DNA sequence: TGTGCCACCAGCGACGACAGGGGATCGGGACTAAGCTACGAGCAGTACTTC.

The rearrangement joins TRBV14 to TRBJ2-3; D is undetermined. Per germline, CDR1 SGHDN and CDR2 FVKESK. The V and J ends lost 4 bases and 0 bases respectively, with 20 bases between them. There are 18 residues in the CDR3. The CDR3 DNA is TGTGCCAGCAGCCCCCGGACCCCGAAAACCCGTAGCACAGATACGCAGTATTTT. Its protein is CASSPRTPKTRSTDTQYF.

The rearrangement joins TRBV5-6 to TRBJ2-5; possible D gene TRBD2, 5 bases. CDR1 SGHDT and CDR2 YYEEEE come from the germline V gene. CDR3 length: 14 residues. The V gene lost 3 bases and the J gene lost 5 bases, with 14 bases spanning the gap. The DNA of the CDR3 is TGTGCCAGCAGCTCTCCGACGGGGTCGGAGACCCAGTACTTC. Translating gives CASSSPTGSETQYF.

The gene calls are TRBV5-1 and TRBJ2-3, with D unresolved. The length of the CDR3 is 12 residues. The germline CDR1 and CDR2 sequences are SGHRS and YFSETQ. Trimming stripped 2 bases from V and 6 bases from J, with 7 bases between. For the CDR3, the DNA is TGCGCCAGCAGCTTTGGATTGGATACGCAGTATTTT. Translated: CASSFGLDTQYF.

This clonotype was recorded a few times. The junction departs from germline at one end; a sequencing error may be responsible. The V and J genes are TRBV7-7 and TRBJ2-5, with D possibly being TRBD2 (5 bases). The germline V gene encodes CDR1 SSHAT and CDR2 FNYEAQ (reference sequence). The CDR3 consists of 13 residues. Written as DNA, the CDR3 is TGTGCTAGCAGCTGGACTTTACAAGAGACCCAGTACTTC. Translating it yields CASSWTLQETQYF.

This clonotype was detected a few times. The chain combines TRBV20-1 with TRBJ2-1, with 11 nucleotides matching TRBD2. J was trimmed by 4 bases and V by 6 bases; bases with no gene match: 5. This CDR3 comprises 14 residues. From germline, CDR1 is DFQATT and CDR2 SNEGSKA (reference sequence). CDR3 protein: CSALGTSGYNEQFF. DNA for the CDR3: TGCAGTGCACTCGGGACTAGCGGATACAATGAGCAGTTCTTC.

This clonotype occurred many times. The V call is TRBV5-1, the J call TRBJ2-1; D possibly corresponds to TRBD1 (6 bases). CDR1 is SGHRS and CDR2 is YFSETQ in the germline V gene. The ends were cut back, 0 bases at V and 7 bases at J, with 11 bases in the middle. The CDR3 has 14 residues. The CDR3 loop reads CASSLEGEENEQFF. For the CDR3, the DNA is TGCGCCAGCAGCTTGGAGGGGGAAGAGAATGAGCAGTTCTTC.

In its sample, this clonotype was seen a few times. The chain links TRBV18 to TRBJ1-3; a weak D match, TRBD1 (5 bases). CDR1 and CDR2 from the germline V gene are KGHSH and LQKENI. V was pared by 1 base and J by 0 bases, with 10 bases between. The CDR3 extends over 16 amino acids. The CDR3 bases are TGTGCCAGCTCACCACAGGGGAAGAGCTCTGGAAACACCATATATTTT. This encodes CASSPQGKSSGNTIYF.

This clonotype was detected many times. The chain recombines TRBV29-1 with TRBJ2-7; TRBD2 matches 14 bases. There are 12 residues in the CDR3. Germline assignment: CDR1 SQVTM and CDR2 ANQGSEA. V shed 8 bases and J 6 bases; nucleotides not matched to a gene: 3. The DNA for the CDR3 is TGCAGCTACGGGACTAGCGGGAGCGAGCAGTACTTC. This sequence encodes CSYGTSGSEQYF.

The chain recombines TRBV6-6 with TRBJ1-6; D is uncertain. The CDR3 runs to 13 residues. The ends were cut back, 6 bases at V and 3 bases at J, with 6 bases in the middle. Per germline, CDR1 MNHNY and CDR2 SVGAGI (reference sequence). Here the CDR3 reads CASRRDYNSPLHF. For the CDR3, the DNA is TGTGCCAGCAGACGGGACTATAATTCACCCCTCCACTTT.